What follows describes a single T cell receptor beta chain. The antigen is not known. The data belong to a study of vaccination and CD4 T cells after COVID-19. Study results and limitations: Convalescent patients gained a median 86.3% of their reactive clones only post-vaccination.

Sequencing of the DNA from cultured CD4+ T cells was carried out with the Oncomine TCR Beta short-read assay. In TCRdb, the PCR reads were re-called with MiXCR into one record per CDR3 protein. The sample carries 10,000 to 15,000 distinct CDR3 sequences, approximately 80% recorded once. Specified treatment: approximately nine-day PBMC culture with coronavirus spike peptide pools or control peptides (ViraFEST assay). The CDR3 consists of 14 residues. Germline assignment: CDR1 SGHRS and CDR2 YFSETQ. Trimming shortened V by 0 bases and J by 0 bases, and 7 bases separated the two germline ends. The chain couples TRBV5-1 to TRBJ2-7; D gene uncertain. This TCR was sampled from a human donor who had recovered from COVID-19. The sample consisted of CD4+ T cells from blood, cultured in vitro. The CDR3 region is CASSLGVASYEQYF. Written as DNA, the CDR3 is TGCGCCAGCAGCTTGGGGGTAGCCTCCTACGAGCAGTACTTC.